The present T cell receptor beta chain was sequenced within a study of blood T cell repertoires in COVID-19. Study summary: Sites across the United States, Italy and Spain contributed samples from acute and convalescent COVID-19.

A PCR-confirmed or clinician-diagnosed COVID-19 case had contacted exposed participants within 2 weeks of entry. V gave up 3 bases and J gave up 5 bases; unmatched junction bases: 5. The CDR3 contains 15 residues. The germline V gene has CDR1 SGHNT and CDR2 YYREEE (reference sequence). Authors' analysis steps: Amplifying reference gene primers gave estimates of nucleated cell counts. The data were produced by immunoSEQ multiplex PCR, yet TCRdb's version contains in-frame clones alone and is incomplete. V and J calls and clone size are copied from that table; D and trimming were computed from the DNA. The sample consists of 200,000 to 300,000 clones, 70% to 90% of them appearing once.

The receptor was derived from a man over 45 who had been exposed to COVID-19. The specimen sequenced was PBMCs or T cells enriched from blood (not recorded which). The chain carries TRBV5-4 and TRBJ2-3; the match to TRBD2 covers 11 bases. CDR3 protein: CASSSLAGVRDTQYF. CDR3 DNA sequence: TGTGCCAGCAGCTCACTAGCGGGAGTAAGAGATACGCAGTATTTT. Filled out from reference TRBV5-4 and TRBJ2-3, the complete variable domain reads ETGVTQSPTHLIKTRGQQVTLRCSSQSGHNTVSWYQQALGQGPQFIFQYYREEENGRGNFPPRFSGLQFPNYSSELNVNALELDDSALYLCASSSLAGVRDTQYFGPGTRLTVL.